The 26 T cell receptor beta chains reported below all come from one sample, sequenced in a study of cytomegalovirus exposure and HLA in healthy donors. The PCR used 60 Vbeta and 13 Jbeta primers. TCRdb's copy holds only in-frame clones and misses some; the assay was immunoSEQ multiplex PCR. This table holds 82,000 or so clones, about a tenth found once. The specimen was PBMCs. Receptors originate from a man in his fifties or sixties in good health and CMV-seropositive.

This chain connects TRBV28 to TRBJ1-2, with TRBD1 matching 7 bases. Germline V gene sequence: CDR1 MDHEN, CDR2 SYDVKM. Germline trimming cut 6 bases from V and 6 bases from J; bases unmatched to any gene: 7. CDR3 length equals 13 residues. The chain's CDR3 is CASSLQGTNGYTF. The DNA for the CDR3 is TGTGCCAGCAGCTTACAGGGGACAAATGGCTACACCTTC.

This clone was detected once. The chain uses TRBV28 and TRBJ2-1; 11 bases agree with TRBD2. After removal of 8 bases from V and 2 bases from J, the junction contained 5 bases not matched to a gene. Germline V gives CDR1 MDHEN, CDR2 SYDVKM. This CDR3 region has 15 residues. The DNA for the CDR3 is TGTGCCAGCTTTACTAGCGGGAGCACCTACAATGAGCAGTTCTTC. Amino acid sequence: CASFTSGSTYNEQFF.

The chain employs TRBV19 and TRBJ2-1; 10 nucleotides match TRBD2. V lost 3 bases, J lost 8 bases, and 4 bases stayed unmatched. Germline CDR1 and CDR2: LNHDA and SQIVND (reference sequence). CDR3 length: 14 amino acids. The CDR3 coding sequence is TGTGCCAGTAGTATTGGGCTAGCGGGGGATGAGCAGTTCTTC. It codes for CASSIGLAGDEQFF. Looking up the rest from reference TRBV19 and TRBJ2-1 gives the full variable domain: DGGITQSPKYLFRKEGQNVTLSCEQNLNHDAMYWYRQDPGQGLRLIYYSQIVNDFQKGDIAEGYSVSREKKESFPLTVTSAQKNPTAFYLCASSIGLAGDEQFFGPGTRLTVL.

The rearrangement joins TRBV5-1 to TRBJ2-1; D perhaps matches TRBD2 (5 bases). CDR1 and CDR2 from the germline V gene are SGHRS and YFSETQ. The CDR3 totals 18 residues. Trimming took off 0 bases at V and 6 bases at J, with 22 bases between the two ends. The CDR3 loop is CASSLAGIRISVGNEQFF. In nucleotides, the CDR3 is TGCGCCAGCAGCTTGGCCGGGATTCGCATATCAGTTGGCAATGAGCAGTTCTTC.

This clone was detected a few times. This chain uses TRBV2 with TRBJ2-2; 10 nucleotides agree with TRBD1. Trimming cost V 7 bases and J 4 bases; bases outside gene matches: 9. The CDR3 extends over 16 amino acids. CDR1 is SNHLY and CDR2 is FYNNEI in the germline V gene. The DNA of the CDR3 is TGTGCCAGCACATCCGGGACAGGGGCCGCCACCGGGGAGCTGTTTTTT. It encodes CASTSGTGAATGELFF.

CDR3 in DNA: TGCGCCAGCGACAAGGAGGGTCAGACCAACACTGAAGCTTTCTTT. Translation gives CASDKEGQTNTEAFF. This sequence joins TRBV23-1 and TRBJ1-1; D unresolved. TRBV23-1 is treated as an ORF (open reading frame) with a function not yet certain. The CDR3 contains 15 residues. Deletions cut 8 bases from V and 2 bases from J, with 18 bases between.

This clone appeared a few times. Other DNA sequences in this sample translate to the same CDR3. The CDR3 is CAVHSSGGAGEQFF. The DNA for the CDR3 is TGTGCCGTCCACTCTAGCGGGGGAGCAGGGGAGCAGTTCTTC. The rearrangement uses TRBV28 and TRBJ2-1, with 10 bases aligning to TRBD2. The CDR3 runs to 14 residues. V dropped 11 bases and J dropped 10; count of bases not matched to a gene: 14. Looked up from germline, CDR1 is MDHEN and CDR2 is SYDVKM.

J is TRBJ1-1 and V is TRBV7-3; 8 bases align to TRBD1. The CDR3 is 17 residues long. Germline CDR1 SGHTA, CDR2 FQGTGA. With 3 bases clipped from V and 3 bases from J, the junction kept 12 bases outside the gene matches. CDR3 in DNA: TGTGCCAGCAGCTTTGGGCCGGGACAGGCTGGGGACACTGAAGCTTTCTTT. Protein product: CASSFGPGQAGDTEAFF.

This clone was detected only a few times. The rearrangement joins TRBV28 to TRBJ1-4; 8 nucleotides line up with TRBD1. The CDR3 extends over 13 amino acids. Germline CDR1 reads MDHEN; CDR2 reads SYDVKM. V lost 10 bases and J lost 8; bases outside the gene matches: 9. CDR3 loop: CATLQGVGEKLFF. In DNA, the CDR3 is TGTGCCACCTTACAGGGGGTGGGGGAAAAACTGTTTTTT.

The gene calls are TRBV9 and TRBJ2-6; TRBD1 might be the D (6 bases). Germline V gene sequence: CDR1 SGDLS, CDR2 YYNGEE. CDR3 length equals 18 residues. Trimming stripped 2 bases from V and 1 base from J, with 16 bases between. The CDR3 nucleotides are TGTGCCAGCAGCGTCTTGGACAGCTCCCTATCTGGGGCCAACGTCCTGACTTTC. It specifies CASSVLDSSLSGANVLTF.

This clone was seen only a few times. V usage is TRBV2 and J usage is TRBJ2-7, with a weak D call TRBD1 (6 bases). V lost 4 bases and J lost 7, with 17 bases in between. This CDR3 has 14 residues. Germline V gene sequence: CDR1 SNHLY, CDR2 FYNNEI. The CDR3 protein is CASSGLDRTREQYF. CDR3 bases: TGTGCCAGCAGTGGGCTTGACAGGACCCGGGAGCAGTACTTC.

This chain connects TRBV2 to TRBJ2-5; no clear D gene. The V and J ends lost 7 bases and 5 bases respectively, with 17 bases between them. The CDR3 is 14 residues long. The germline V gene has CDR1 SNHLY and CDR2 FYNNEI. The CDR3 region is CASTLGQATETQYF. The DNA of the CDR3 is TGTGCCAGCACCCTTGGTCAAGCAACTGAGACCCAGTACTTC.

The gene calls are TRBV6-1 and TRBJ2-4, with 7 bases aligning to TRBD2. V dropped 3 bases and J dropped 9; count of bases not matched to a gene: 5. The germline V gene has CDR1 MNHNS and CDR2 SASEGT. This CDR3 comprises 13 residues. The chain's CDR3 is CASSERGGSIQYF. The CDR3 bases are TGTGCCAGCAGTGAGCGGGGAGGGAGCATTCAGTACTTC.

This clone was observed a few times. The chain employs TRBV6-6 and TRBJ2-7; TRBD2 matches 10 bases. Germline CDR1 is MNHNY and CDR2 is SVGAGI (reference sequence). CDR3 size: 15 residues. Trimming took 4 bases from V and 0 from J; bases not matched to a gene: 3. The CDR3, as DNA: TGTGCCAGCAGTTCACTAGCGGGGAGCTCCTACGAGCAGTACGTC. Amino acids: CASSSLAGSSYEQYV.

This clone was counted only a few times. The gene calls are TRBV14 and TRBJ2-5; D not certain. This CDR3 is 15 amino acids long. Trimming removed 1 base at V and 1 base at J, with 10 bases between. Per the germline V gene, CDR1 is SGHDN and CDR2 is FVKESK. The CDR3 DNA reads as TGTGCCAGCAGCCAAGCCTACCTCCGCCAAGAGACCCAGTACTTC. Translation gives CASSQAYLRQETQYF.

This clone turned up a few times. The V gene is TRBV6-6, the J gene TRBJ1-6; 7 nucleotides match TRBD1. The CDR3 is 15 residues long. CDR1 and CDR2 from the germline V gene are MNHNY and SVGAGI (reference sequence). Germline trimming cut 5 bases from V and 8 bases from J; bases unmatched to any gene: 9. The CDR3 here is CASSRYLQGHSPLHF. CDR3 bases: TGTGCCAGCAGTCGCTACCTACAGGGGCATTCACCCCTCCACTTT.

This chain connects TRBV5-1 to TRBJ1-1; D uncertain. The CDR3 extends over 16 amino acids. The V end lost 0 bases, the J end lost 0 bases, and 12 bases lay between the germline ends. Germline V gene lookup returns CDR1 SGHRS and CDR2 YFSETQ. The DNA of the CDR3 is TGCGCCAGCAGCTTGGGAGGAGGGAGACTGAACACTGAAGCTTTCTTT. It is translated as CASSLGGGRLNTEAFF.

The chain couples TRBV19 to TRBJ1-5, with a possible D match to TRBD1 (6 bases). Germline V gene lookup returns CDR1 LNHDA and CDR2 SQIVND (reference sequence). Trimming left V 5 bases short and J 1 base short, with 12 bases between. CDR3 length: 15 amino acids. The CDR3 DNA is TGTGCCAGTAGTGCACAGGGTCGGAGCAATCAGCCCCAGCATTTT. This sequence encodes CASSAQGRSNQPQHF.

DNA of the CDR3: TGTGCCAGCAGCTCAGCACTGGGAGGGCCTGAGGAGACCCAGTACTTC. It codes for CASSSALGGPEETQYF. The J gene is TRBJ2-5, the V gene TRBV7-2; 7 bases map to TRBD2. This CDR3 is built from 16 residues. Per the germline V gene, CDR1 is SGHTA and CDR2 is FQGNSA. Germline trimming cut 4 bases from V and 5 bases from J; bases unmatched to any gene: 13.

This clone came up a few times. V and J are TRBV28 and TRBJ1-6; D might be TRBD1 (5 bases). Germline V CDR1 and CDR2: MDHEN, SYDVKM. The CDR3 contains 15 residues. V was clipped by 3 bases and J by 1 base, with 7 bases between them. For the CDR3, the DNA is TGTGCCAGCAGTTTCGGGGGTTCCTATAATTCACCCCTCCACTTT. It is translated as CASSFGGSYNSPLHF.

A few counts support this clone. The V and J genes are TRBV5-1 and TRBJ2-7, with 10 nucleotides matching TRBD1. Germline V gene sequence: CDR1 SGHRS, CDR2 YFSETQ. This CDR3 is 16 amino acids long. After removal of 4 bases from V and 4 bases from J, the junction contained 11 bases not matched to a gene. CDR3 amino acids: CASSLGPGQGSYEQYF. The CDR3 nucleotides are TGCGCCAGCAGCCTGGGGCCGGGACAGGGGTCATACGAGCAGTACTTC.

The chain links TRBV29-1 to TRBJ2-7; TRBD1 might be the D (9 bases). This CDR3 comprises 16 residues. V gave up 2 bases and J gave up 2 bases, with 19 bases separating them. The germline CDR1 and CDR2 sequences are SQVTM and ANQGSEA. The CDR3: CSVEPTGGTGTYEQYF. CDR3 sequence (DNA): TGCAGCGTTGAACCGACGGGAGGGACAGGGACCTACGAGCAGTACTTC.

As to this clone: A read error may produce the germline difference seen at one junction end. This rearrangement joins TRBV19 to TRBJ1-1; tentative D call: TRBD1 (6 bases). Germline lookup yields CDR1 LNHDA and CDR2 SQIVND (reference sequence). This CDR3 is 14 amino acids long. The CDR3: CASTITGGAPEAFF. The CDR3 nucleotides are TGTGCCAGTACTATAACGGGGGGGGCCCCTGAAGCTTTCTTT.

The chain combines TRBV6-6 with TRBJ2-7; 10 bases are shared with TRBD1. The CDR3 consists of 13 residues. After removal of 4 bases from V and 4 bases from J, the junction contained 1 base not matched to a gene. Germline assignment: CDR1 MNHNY and CDR2 SVGAGI (reference sequence). CDR3 region: CASSSGQGYEQYV. CDR3 coding DNA: TGTGCCAGCAGTTCGGGACAGGGGTACGAGCAGTACGTC.

This clone turned up a few times. This chain links TRBV11-3 with TRBJ2-2; TRBD2 matches 8 bases. V lost 3 bases, J lost 6 bases, and 3 bases stayed unmatched. Germline CDR1 SGHNT, CDR2 YENEEA. CDR3 length: 14 residues. In DNA form, the CDR3 reads TGTGCCAGCAGCTTCGGGGGGGCTCCCGGGGAGCTGTTTTTT. Encoded protein: CASSFGGAPGELFF.

This clone was recorded a few times. CDR3 bases: TGTGCCAGCTCACCGGCAACGGGAGAGGAGACCCAGTACTTC. It encodes CASSPATGEETQYF. V gene TRBV18 combines with J gene TRBJ2-5, with D perhaps matching TRBD2 (6 bases). Trimming pared 3 bases from V and 5 bases from J, leaving 13 bases between. The CDR3 is made up of 14 amino acids. The germline V gene has CDR1 KGHSH and CDR2 LQKENI. Supplemented by reference TRBV18 and TRBJ2-5, the full variable domain reads NAGVMQNPRHLVRRRGQEARLRCSPMKGHSHVYWYRQLPEEGLKFMVYLQKENIIDESGMPKERFSAEFPKEGPSILRIQQVVRGDSAAYFCASSPATGEETQYFGPGTRLLVL.